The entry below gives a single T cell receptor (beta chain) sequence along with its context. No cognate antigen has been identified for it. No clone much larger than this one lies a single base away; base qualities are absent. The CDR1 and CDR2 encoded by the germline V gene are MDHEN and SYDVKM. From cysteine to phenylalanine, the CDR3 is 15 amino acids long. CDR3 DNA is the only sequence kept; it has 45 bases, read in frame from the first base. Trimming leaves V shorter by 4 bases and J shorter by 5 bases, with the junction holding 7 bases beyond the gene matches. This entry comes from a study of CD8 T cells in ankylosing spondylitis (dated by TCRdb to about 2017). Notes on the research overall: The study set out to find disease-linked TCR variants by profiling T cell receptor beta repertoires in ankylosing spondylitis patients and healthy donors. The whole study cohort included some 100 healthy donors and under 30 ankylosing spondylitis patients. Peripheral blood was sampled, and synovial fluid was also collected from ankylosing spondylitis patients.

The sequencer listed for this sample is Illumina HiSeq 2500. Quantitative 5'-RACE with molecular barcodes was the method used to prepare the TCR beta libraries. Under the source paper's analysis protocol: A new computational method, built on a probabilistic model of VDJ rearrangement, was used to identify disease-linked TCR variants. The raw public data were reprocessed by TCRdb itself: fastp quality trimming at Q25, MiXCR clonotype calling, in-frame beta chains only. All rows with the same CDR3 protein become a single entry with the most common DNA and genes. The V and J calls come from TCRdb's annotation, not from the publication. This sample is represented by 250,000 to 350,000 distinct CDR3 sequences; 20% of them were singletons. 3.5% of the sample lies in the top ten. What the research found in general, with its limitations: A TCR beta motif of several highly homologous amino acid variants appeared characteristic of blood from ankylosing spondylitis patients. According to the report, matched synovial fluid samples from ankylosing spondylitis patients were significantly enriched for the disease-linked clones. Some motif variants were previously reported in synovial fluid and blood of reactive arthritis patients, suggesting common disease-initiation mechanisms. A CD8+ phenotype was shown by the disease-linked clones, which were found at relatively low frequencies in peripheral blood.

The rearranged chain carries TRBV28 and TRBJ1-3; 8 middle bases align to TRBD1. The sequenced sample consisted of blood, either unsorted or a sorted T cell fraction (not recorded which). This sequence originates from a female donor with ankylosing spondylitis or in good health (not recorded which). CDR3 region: CASSSGDRMRNTIYF. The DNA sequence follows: TGTGCCAGCAGTTCTGGGGACAGGATGAGAAACACCATATATTTT.